These 14 T cell receptor beta chains were sequenced from one sample in a study of blood T cell repertoires in COVID-19. Generated by immunoSEQ multiplex PCR, the TCRdb table keeps only in-frame clones and is missing some. The sample has 250,000 to 350,000 clones; about four fifths are singletons. The sequenced sample was peripheral blood. The receptor source for this set is a human donor with COVID-19, enrolled during active disease. The donor label of this sample is uncertain.

This clone was observed a single time. The chain has TRBV10-2 and TRBJ2-7, with 9 bases matching TRBD1. V trimming: 4 bases; J trimming: 5 bases; junction bases outside the gene matches: 9. CDR1 is WSHSY, CDR2 SAAADI, per germline. CDR3 length: 15 amino acids. The CDR3 coding sequence is TGCGCCAGCAGTGTAACAGGGGGCAGTGTGAACGAGCAGTACTTC. Amino acids: CASSVTGGSVNEQYF.

This chain joins TRBV5-5 and TRBJ2-1; a possible D gene is TRBD2 (6 bases). The CDR3 has 12 residues. The germline gives CDR1 SGHKS, CDR2 YYEKEE (reference sequence). Trimming cost V 1 base and J 8 bases, with 7 bases left between them. CDR3 sequence (DNA): TGTGCCAGCAGCTTGACTAGCCATGAGCAGTTCTTC. Protein sequence: CASSLTSHEQFF.

This clone has more than one count but fewer than ten. The chain joins TRBV5-1 to TRBJ1-3, with a tentative D call TRBD1 (5 bases). Trimming shortened V by 5 bases and J by 0 bases, and 12 bases separated the two germline ends. CDR1 and CDR2 (germline): SGHRS, YFSETQ. The CDR3 is made up of 15 amino acids. The CDR3 loop is CASRPTGPSGNTIYF. CDR3 in DNA: TGCGCCAGCAGACCCACAGGACCCTCTGGAAACACCATATATTTT.

The rearrangement joins TRBV28 to TRBJ2-7; D call uncertain. The germline gives CDR1 MDHEN, CDR2 SYDVKM. There are 14 residues in the CDR3. V lost 5 bases and J lost 2, with 13 bases in between. CDR3 sequence (DNA): TGTGCCAGCAGTCCCAGCGCGCGTACCTACGAGCAGTACTTC. It specifies CASSPSARTYEQYF.

This chain links TRBV11-3 with TRBJ2-1; 10 bases line up with TRBD2. This CDR3 contains 14 residues. V dropped 6 bases and J dropped 6; count of bases not matched to a gene: 5. Germline loops: CDR1 SGHNT, CDR2 YENEEA. DNA of the CDR3: TGTGCCAGCAGTCAGCGGGAGGGGAGCAATGAGCAGTTCTTC. Translating gives CASSQREGSNEQFF.

The rearrangement uses TRBV6-2 or TRBV6-3 and TRBJ1-5; D call uncertain. There are 14 residues in the CDR3. V lost 2 bases and J 6 bases, leaving 11 bases between the germline ends. Germline V gives CDR1 MNHEY, CDR2 SVGEGT. CDR3 sequence reads: CASSYHGRGQPQHF. For the CDR3, the DNA is TGTGCCAGCAGTTACCACGGCCGCGGTCAGCCCCAGCATTTT.

Regarding this clone: One end of the junction does not line up with germline, which may come from a read error. The same CDR3 can be traced to other DNA sequences in this sample. This chain joins TRBV7-7 and TRBJ2-2, with 11 bases aligning to TRBD2. The CDR3 extends over 16 amino acids. The germline V gene encodes CDR1 SSHAT and CDR2 FNYEAQ (reference sequence). The CDR3 loop is CASSPLAGVNTGELFF. DNA of the CDR3: TGTGCTAGCAGCCCACTAGCGGGAGTGAACACCGGGGAGCTGTTTTTT. The variable domain in full, with the rest retrieved from reference TRBV7-7 and TRBJ2-2, is GAGVSQSPRYKVTKRGQDVTLRCDPISSHATLYWYQQALGQGPEFLTYFNYEAQPDKSGLPSDRFSAERPEGSISTLTIQRTEQRDSAMYRCASSPLAGVNTGELFFGEGSRLTVL.

The rearrangement links TRBV10-1 to TRBJ2-1; 7 bases agree with TRBD2. This CDR3 spans 15 amino acids. V lost 8 bases to trimming and J lost 7 bases; unmatched junction nucleotides: 14. Germline lookup yields CDR1 WNHNN and CDR2 SYGVQD (reference sequence). As DNA, the CDR3 is TGCGCCAGCGTAAGTCTGTGGCGGGAGATGAATGAGCAGTTCTTC. This translates into CASVSLWREMNEQFF.

The rearrangement links TRBV19 to TRBJ1-4; D uncertain. This CDR3 spans 16 amino acids. Germline V gene sequence: CDR1 LNHDA, CDR2 SQIVND (reference sequence). V was pared by 5 bases and J by 8 bases, with 21 bases between. CDR3 coding DNA: TGTGCCAGTAGTTCCCGGGGAAGCCCCGCAGAGGAAAAACTGTTTTTT. Its translation is CASSSRGSPAEEKLFF.

This chain connects TRBV5-1 to TRBJ2-3; TRBD2 aligns across 13 bases. J lost 6 bases, V lost 0 bases, and 10 bases had no gene match. The CDR3 is 18 residues long. Germline CDR1 reads SGHRS; CDR2 reads YFSETQ. This chain's CDR3 is CASSLEGRTSGSGDTQYF. The CDR3 nucleotides are TGCGCCAGCAGCTTGGAGGGCAGGACTAGCGGGAGCGGCGATACGCAGTATTTT.

The rearrangement uses TRBV19 and TRBJ2-1; D might be TRBD1 (6 bases). Trimming left V 4 bases short and J 6 bases short, with 16 bases between. The germline CDR1 and CDR2 sequences are LNHDA and SQIVND (reference sequence). The CDR3 is 15 amino acids. DNA for the CDR3: TGTGCCAGTAGTAAGGGACCCCAGGGGCCCAATGAGCAGTTCTTC. It translates to CASSKGPQGPNEQFF.

The V and J genes are TRBV19 and TRBJ2-1; 12 nucleotides align to TRBD2. CDR1 and CDR2 (germline): LNHDA, SQIVND (reference sequence). Trimming removed 3 bases from V and 8 bases from J; junction bases left unmatched: 5. The CDR3 has 15 residues. The CDR3 is CASSMGLAGWDEQFF. As DNA, the CDR3 is TGTGCCAGTAGTATGGGACTAGCGGGTTGGGATGAGCAGTTCTTC.

The chain is built from TRBV2 and TRBJ1-2; D is unclear. The germline gives CDR1 SNHLY, CDR2 FYNNEI. This CDR3 has 12 amino acids. Trimming shortened V by 3 bases and J by 4 bases, and 6 bases separated the two germline ends. The CDR3: CASSEAPYGYTF. In DNA, the CDR3 is TGTGCCAGCAGTGAGGCTCCCTATGGCTACACCTTC.

This clone appeared a few times. The V call is TRBV19, the J call TRBJ2-7; D uncertain. The CDR3 is 14 residues long. Deletions cut 3 bases from V and 5 bases from J, with 14 bases between. Germline CDR1 reads LNHDA; CDR2 reads SQIVND (reference sequence). CDR3 region: CASSIEWSRDEQYF. Written as DNA, the CDR3 is TGTGCCAGTAGTATTGAGTGGAGCCGGGACGAGCAGTACTTC.